This T cell receptor (beta chain) stems from a study of blood T cell repertoires in COVID-19. On the study more broadly: The cDNA or gDNA used as material had been derived from T cells, B-cell-depleted T cells, or PBMCs.

Clinical history reported by participants formed the basis on which cohorts were assigned. In the original processing: Reference gene primer amplification gave estimated nucleated cell counts. The protocol was immunoSEQ multiplex PCR, while the TCRdb copy is restricted to in-frame clones and leaves out a portion. V and J calls and clone size follow that table, whereas D and trimming were derived from the DNA. The profile shows about 200,000 clones, 89% of them singletons. V lost 4 bases and J lost 2, with 14 bases in between. Germline CDR1 is GTSNPN and CDR2 is SVGIG (reference sequence). The CDR3 extends over 15 amino acids.

The sequenced material came from PBMCs or T cells enriched from blood (not recorded which). The chain is built from TRBV30 and TRBJ1-4, with a tentative D call TRBD1 (5 bases). This receptor was obtained from a woman in her thirties with acute COVID-19. Here the CDR3 DNA reads TGTGCCTGGAAACCACCAGGGAGGACTAATGAAAAACTGTTTTTT. It codes for CAWKPPGRTNEKLFF.